The entry below gives a single T cell receptor (beta chain) sequence along with its context. This entry comes from a study of blood T cells in healthy people across ages. Combining a sample-barcoded 5' primer with a J-beta primer mix, a second PCR ran for roughly 7 to 12 cycles. TCRdb itself ran the 5' RACE reads through MiXCR, one entry per CDR3 protein. The sample includes 800,000 to 950,000 distinct CDR3 sequences, roughly 29% of them seen just once. CDR3 length: 13 residues. V was pared by 4 bases and J by 4 bases, with 6 bases of the junction left unmatched. Germline CDR1 reads SQVTM; CDR2 reads ANQGSEA. The same sample was also used in a study of T cells of mothers and their children. That source adds: Mothers and children who were related shared slightly more overlap than unrelated pairs, but not significantly more.

The clonotype comes from a woman aged 40 to 50 in good health. The gene calls are TRBV29-1 and TRBJ1-1; 7 bases fit TRBD1. Sequencing input: blood. The chain's CDR3 is CSVGQGMSTEAFF. The CDR3, as DNA: TGCAGCGTTGGACAGGGAATGAGCACTGAAGCTTTCTTT.